This is a list of T cell receptor beta chains from one sample in a study of molecular identifiers for immune sequencing clone quantification. Each CDR3 protein gets one entry after TCRdb re-called the PCR reads with MiXCR. Found here are about 640,000 distinct CDR3 sequences, just under 20% of them singletons; the top ten hold roughly 0.83%. The sequenced sample was naive CD8+ T cells from blood, with Jurkat cell RNA spiked in. These receptor sequences come from a human donor in good health. Some libraries in this study had Jurkat cell RNA spiked in. CDR3s include the opening cysteine and the closing phenylalanine or tryptophan.

j_call: TRBJ1-4
cdr3_length: 18
v_call: TRBV20-1
cdr3_aa: CSATPGTGGNSMTEKLFF

j_call: TRBJ2-6
cdr3_length: 17
v_call: TRBV12-3/TRBV12-4
cdr3_aa: CASSLSGTGAGANVLTF

j_call: TRBJ2-7
cdr3_length: 14
v_call: TRBV12-3/TRBV12-4
cdr3_aa: CASSPGHPSLEQYF

j_call: TRBJ2-2
cdr3_length: 16
v_call: TRBV24-1
cdr3_aa: CATSVGVEANTGELFF

j_call: TRBJ2-7
cdr3_length: 15
v_call: TRBV11-2
cdr3_aa: CASRTTSGAFYEQYF

j_call: TRBJ2-2
cdr3_length: 16
v_call: TRBV4-1
cdr3_aa: CASSQEVGANTGELFF

j_call: TRBJ2-7
cdr3_length: 15
v_call: TRBV27
cdr3_aa: CASSLGQGANYEQYF

j_call: TRBJ2-7
cdr3_length: 13
v_call: TRBV30
cdr3_aa: CAWSVLQGSEQYF

j_call: TRBJ1-1
cdr3_length: 15
v_call: TRBV20-1
cdr3_aa: CSARDNPGAATEAFF

j_call: TRBJ1-1
cdr3_length: 14
v_call: TRBV11-2
cdr3_aa: CASSLNLGHTEAFF

j_call: TRBJ2-7
cdr3_length: 14
v_call: TRBV27
cdr3_aa: CASKQGAGGYEQYF

j_call: TRBJ2-7
cdr3_length: 15
v_call: TRBV7-8
cdr3_aa: CASSLGGAVTYEQYF

j_call: TRBJ2-1
cdr3_length: 15
v_call: TRBV29-1
cdr3_aa: CSVEWGPSSYNEQFF

j_call: TRBJ1-4
cdr3_length: 16
v_call: TRBV4-1
cdr3_aa: CASSLLMTGENEKLFF

j_call: TRBJ2-5
cdr3_length: 13
v_call: TRBV20-1
cdr3_aa: CSASLLIRETQYF

j_call: TRBJ2-7
cdr3_length: 14
v_call: TRBV28
cdr3_aa: CASSLGTGPDEQYF

j_call: TRBJ2-5
cdr3_length: 14
v_call: TRBV7-9
cdr3_aa: CASSLPPIGETQYF

j_call: TRBJ1-2
cdr3_length: 16
v_call: TRBV19
cdr3_aa: CASSARQGIIPYGYTF

j_call: TRBJ1-5
cdr3_length: 15
v_call: TRBV4-3
cdr3_aa: CASSQGGGRNQPQHF

j_call: TRBJ2-7
cdr3_length: 15
v_call: TRBV5-1
cdr3_aa: CASGSRQGGSYEQYF